Following are 21 T cell receptor beta chains from one sample sequenced in a study of regulatory T cells in long-lasting Graves disease. iRepertoire HTBI primers and Arm-PCR of CDR3 regions built TCR beta libraries. TCRdb reprocessed the multiplex PCR reads via MiXCR and lists one record per CDR3 protein. The profile shows roughly 300,000 distinct CDR3 sequences, roughly a fifth of them singletons. Regarding time point: persistent/refractory GD, antithyroid drugs over 5 years with positive TRAb. Extracted PBMC RNA gave rise to the TCR library. This material consisted of peripheral blood mononuclear cells (PBMCs), taken when the disease was refractory, from a patient treated with antithyroid drugs. The receptors originated from a female donor with Graves disease.

As for this clonotype: No conserved phenylalanine or tryptophan ends this CDR3, so it is likely a read error. The chain has TRBV20-1 and TRBJ1-1; 7 bases fit TRBD1. Germline V lookup: CDR1 DFQATT, CDR2 SNEGSKA (reference sequence). V trimming: 4 bases; J trimming: 5 bases; junction bases outside the gene matches: 10. CDR3 length: 14 residues. The CDR3 nucleotides read TGCAGTGCTACGGGGGAACAGGGGAGGACTGAAGCTTTCCTT. This codes for CSATGEQGRTEAFL.

CDR3 DNA sequence: TGCAGCGTTACTTCTCCAGGCTGGGGGACCAAAAACATTCAGTACTTC. It yields the protein CSVTSPGWGTKNIQYF. The V call is TRBV29-1, the J call TRBJ2-4; perhaps D is TRBD1 or TRBD2 (5 bases each). Germline V lookup: CDR1 SQVTM, CDR2 ANQGSEA. V was shortened by 5 bases and J by 2 bases, with 19 bases between the two germline ends. The CDR3 length is 16 residues.

This clonotype occurred many times. The chain carries TRBV12-3 or TRBV12-4 and TRBJ2-5, with TRBD2 matching over 7 bases. The ends lost 3 bases at V and 2 bases at J; junction bases unmatched: 3. The length of the CDR3 is 14 residues. The CDR3 coding sequence is TGTGCCAGCAGTTTCTGGGGGGGGCAAGAGACCCAGTACTTC. This encodes CASSFWGGQETQYF.

This clonotype showed up many times. This chain links TRBV28 with TRBJ2-5; 7 bases match TRBD1. Trimming removed 7 bases from V and 4 bases from J; junction bases left unmatched: 15. CDR3 length: 16 amino acids. The germline V gene encodes CDR1 MDHEN and CDR2 SYDVKM. As DNA, the CDR3 is TGTGCCAGCACACTAGGGGCAGGGGGTGCCGGAGAGACCCAGTACTTC. This translates into CASTLGAGGAGETQYF. Drawing the rest from reference TRBV28 and TRBJ2-5, the complete variable domain is DVKVTQSSRYLVKRTGEKVFLECVQDMDHENMFWYRQDPGLGLRLIYFSYDVKMKEKGDIPEGYSVSREKKERFSLILESASTNQTSMYLCASTLGAGGAGETQYFGPGTRLLVL.

This clonotype has just a few counts. The V call is TRBV4-3, the J call TRBJ1-2; TRBD1 might be the D (5 bases). The V end was cut by 0 bases, the J end by 8 bases, with 25 bases between. Germline CDR1 and CDR2: LGHNA and YSLEER. The length of the CDR3 is 18 residues. CDR3 protein: CASSQESGSDLGVVGYTF. The CDR3 DNA reads as TGCGCCAGCAGCCAAGAATCCGGCAGCGACTTAGGGGTCGTAGGCTACACCTTC.

The V call is TRBV20-1, the J call TRBJ1-2; tentatively, D is TRBD1 (5 bases). Deletions cut 0 bases from V and 4 bases from J, with 18 bases between. CDR1 and CDR2 from the germline V gene are DFQATT and SNEGSKA (reference sequence). This CDR3 spans 16 amino acids. The CDR3: CSARDLGRGASYGYTF. The CDR3 nucleotides are TGCAGTGCTAGAGATCTAGGGAGGGGAGCATCCTATGGCTACACCTTC.

This clonotype occurred a few times. The V gene is TRBV29-1, the J gene TRBJ1-1; D possibly corresponds to TRBD1 (5 bases). The CDR3 extends over 17 amino acids. Germline V CDR1 and CDR2: SQVTM, ANQGSEA. V was pared by 7 bases and J by 3 bases, with 27 bases between. In nucleotides, the CDR3 is TGCAGCGCCCGCCGGGGCCAGGGCCCTCGGGCGCACACTGAAGCTTTCTTT. It specifies CSARRGQGPRAHTEAFF.

This clonotype has at least ten counts. The chain employs TRBV6-5 and TRBJ1-2; the D is unclear. CDR1 is MNHEY and CDR2 is SVGAGI in the germline V gene. V shed 2 bases and J shed 1 base, with 8 bases lying between them. The CDR3 length is 14 residues. The CDR3 nucleotides read TGTGCCAGCAGTTACCCGGGCAGTAACTATGGCTACACCTTC. Its translation is CASSYPGSNYGYTF.

Notes on this clonotype: A read error may explain this, as a much larger clone is one base away. The CDR3 does not close with the conserved phenylalanine or tryptophan, likely indicating a read error. This chain links TRBV12-3 or TRBV12-4 with TRBJ1-5; no reliable D call. The V end was cut by 5 bases, the J end by 0 bases, with 8 bases between. This CDR3 has 14 amino acids. This chain's CDR3 is CASSGLDSNQPQHS. The CDR3 DNA follows: TGTGCCAGCAGTGGCCTCGATAGCAATCAGCCCCAGCATTCT.

The chain uses TRBV6-1 and TRBJ1-3; TRBD1 agrees at 7 bases. Trimming took 6 bases from V and 3 from J; bases not matched to a gene: 11. This CDR3 has 16 residues. CDR1 and CDR2 from the germline V gene are MNHNS and SASEGT. The CDR3 DNA reads as TGTGCCAGCAGGACCTTCTCCAGGGGGAGTGGAAACACCATATATTTT. It translates to CASRTFSRGSGNTIYF.

This clonotype was seen many times. The rearrangement uses TRBV12-3 or TRBV12-4 and TRBJ1-4, with TRBD1 matching 10 bases. V trimming: 5 bases; J trimming: 7 bases; junction bases outside the gene matches: 4. The CDR3 runs to 14 residues. The CDR3 DNA follows: TGTGCCAGCAGTCGAGACAGGGGGCCTGAAAAACTGTTTTTT. Amino acid sequence: CASSRDRGPEKLFF.

Remarks on this clonotype: This may arise from a read error, as a much more abundant clone is one base away. No DNA is shown, since the ends of the CDR3 on it are uncertain; the CDR3 is the one TCRdb lists. This chain connects TRBV30 to TRBJ1-2. CDR1 GTSNPN and CDR2 SVGIG come from the germline V gene (reference sequence). 8 amino acids form the CDR3, both terminal residues included. This CDR3 is CAWGLGTF.

This clonotype was counted many times. The chain links TRBV28 to TRBJ1-5, with D unclear. V was shortened by 5 bases and J by 7 bases, with 9 bases between the two germline ends. This CDR3 comprises 12 residues. Germline V gene lookup returns CDR1 MDHEN and CDR2 SYDVKM. CDR3 sequence (DNA): TGTGCCAGCAGTGCGGTCGGCCAGCCCCAGCATTTT. It yields the protein CASSAVGQPQHF.

This chain connects TRBV4-1 to TRBJ1-2; TRBD1 is a possible D gene (5 bases). The CDR3 covers 14 residues. Germline V gene lookup returns CDR1 MGHRA and CDR2 YSYEKL. Deletions cut 2 bases from V and 4 bases from J, with 11 bases between. CDR3 nucleotide sequence: TGCGCCAGCAGCCAAAGAGGGACGGCCTATGGCTACACCTTC. Its protein product is CASSQRGTAYGYTF.

This clonotype came up many times. V usage is TRBV12-5 and J usage is TRBJ1-2, with D hard to call. The CDR3 loop spans 15 amino acids. V was trimmed by 2 bases and J by 8 bases, leaving 18 bases between them. Germline V gives CDR1 LGHNT, CDR2 FRNRAP. The CDR3 loop reads CASGLTRAGLGGYTF. In nucleotides, the CDR3 is TGTGCTAGTGGTTTGACCCGGGCAGGCCTCGGGGGCTACACCTTC.

This clonotype has ten or more counts. The CDR3 sequence: CASSSSHGILSGYTF. CDR3 in DNA: TGTGCCAGCAGTTCATCACACGGGATCCTAAGCGGCTACACCTTC. V usage is TRBV28 and J usage is TRBJ1-2; D is unclear. CDR1 is MDHEN and CDR2 is SYDVKM in the germline V gene. The CDR3 consists of 15 residues. V shed 4 bases and J shed 8 bases, with 20 bases lying between them.

This clonotype was seen at least ten times. The chain links TRBV7-8 to TRBJ2-7; 7 bases are a match to TRBD2. With 5 bases clipped from V and 4 bases from J, the junction kept 8 bases outside the gene matches. CDR3 length: 14 residues. The germline V gene has CDR1 SGHVS and CDR2 FQNEAQ. Here the CDR3 DNA reads TGTGCCAGCAGCCCCAGGACTAGATTGTACGAGCAGTACTTC. It translates to CASSPRTRLYEQYF.

J is TRBJ2-2 and V is TRBV25-1; 7 bases fit TRBD1. This CDR3 is 14 amino acids long. Germline-derived CDR1 and CDR2 are MGHDK and SYGVNS. The V gene end was trimmed by 2 bases and the J gene end by 5 bases; junction bases not matched to a gene: 2. CDR3 residues: CASSEEGATGELFF. The DNA for the CDR3 is TGTGCCAGCAGTGAAGAGGGGGCGACCGGGGAGCTGTTTTTT.

This clonotype was seen repeatedly, ten times or more. This chain connects TRBV12-3 or TRBV12-4 to TRBJ1-4; D remains unclear. The V end was cut by 1 base, the J end by 12 bases, with 6 bases between. The CDR3 is 11 amino acids. In DNA, the CDR3 is TGTGCCAGCAGTTTAGGAGCGGAACTGTTTTTT. Translating it yields CASSLGAELFF.

This clonotype was detected many times. This sequence joins TRBV6-1 and TRBJ2-1; 10 bases are a match to TRBD2. J gave up 0 bases and V 6 bases, and 5 bases lay outside the gene matches. CDR3 length: 16 amino acids. CDR1 and CDR2 from the germline V gene are MNHNS and SASEGT. The CDR3 DNA sequence: TGTGCCAGCAGCTCTAGCGGGAGAGGCTCCTACAATGAGCAGTTCTTC. Protein sequence: CASSSSGRGSYNEQFF.

CDR3 coding DNA: TGTGCCAGCAGCTTAGTCCAGGGACCAGCCTACGAGCAGTACTTC. This codes for CASSLVQGPAYEQYF. The chain recombines TRBV7-9 with TRBJ2-7, with D tentatively TRBD1 or TRBD2 (5 bases each). The ends were cut back, 1 base at V and 2 bases at J, with 12 bases in the middle. CDR3 length: 15 residues. Germline V CDR1 and CDR2: SEHNR, FQNEAQ (reference sequence).